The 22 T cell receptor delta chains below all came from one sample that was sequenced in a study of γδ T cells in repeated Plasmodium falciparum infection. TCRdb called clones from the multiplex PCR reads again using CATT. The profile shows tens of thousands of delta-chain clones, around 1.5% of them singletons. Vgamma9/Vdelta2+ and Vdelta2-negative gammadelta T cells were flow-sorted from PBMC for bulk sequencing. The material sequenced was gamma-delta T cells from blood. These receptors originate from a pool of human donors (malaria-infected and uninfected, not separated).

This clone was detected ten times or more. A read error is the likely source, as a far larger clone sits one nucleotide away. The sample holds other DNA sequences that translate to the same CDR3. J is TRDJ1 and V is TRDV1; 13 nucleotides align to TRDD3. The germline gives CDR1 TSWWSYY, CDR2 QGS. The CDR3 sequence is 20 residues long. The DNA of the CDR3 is TGTGCCCTTGGGGATCTCATTTCGTACTGGGGGATACGGCACACCGATAAACTCATCTTT. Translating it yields CALGDLISYWGIRHTDKLIF.

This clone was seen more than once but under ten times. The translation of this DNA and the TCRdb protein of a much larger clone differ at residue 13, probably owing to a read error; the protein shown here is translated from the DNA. The CDR3 reads CALGESPRTGGCSSDKLIF. CDR3 DNA sequence: TGTGCTCTTGGGGAGAGTCCTCGTACTGGGGGATGTAGCTCCGATAAACTCATCTTT. J is TRDJ1 and V is TRDV1, with 10 positions matching TRDD3. TCRdb supplies no J gene; here it was assigned by aligning the nucleotide sequence to germline. Germline V gene lookup returns CDR1 TSWWSYY and CDR2 QGS. V shed 3 bases and J 3 bases; nucleotides not matched to a gene: 16. The length of the CDR3 is 19 residues.

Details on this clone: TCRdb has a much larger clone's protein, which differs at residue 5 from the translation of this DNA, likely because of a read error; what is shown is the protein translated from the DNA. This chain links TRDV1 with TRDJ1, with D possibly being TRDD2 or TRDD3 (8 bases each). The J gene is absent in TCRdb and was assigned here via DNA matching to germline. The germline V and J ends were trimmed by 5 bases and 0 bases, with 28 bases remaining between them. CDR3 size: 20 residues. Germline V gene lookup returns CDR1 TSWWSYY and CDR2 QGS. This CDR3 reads CALGKILPKHWGLYTDKLIF. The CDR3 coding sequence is TGTGCTCTTGGGAAAATCCTTCCTAAGCACTGGGGGCTCTACACCGATAAACTCATCTTT.

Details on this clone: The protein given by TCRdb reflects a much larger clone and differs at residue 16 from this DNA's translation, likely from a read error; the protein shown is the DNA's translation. CDR3 sequence: CALGDPPEGWGIVSISLTAQLFF. In DNA, the CDR3 is TGTGCTCTTGGGGATCCCCCGGAAGGTTGGGGGATTGTGTCTATCTCTTTGACAGCACAACTCTTCTTT. V gene TRDV1 combines with J gene TRDJ2, with 8 bases that match TRDD3. Matching the DNA to germline supplied the J gene, which TCRdb does not give. The ends lost 3 bases at V and 0 bases at J; junction bases unmatched: 24. Germline CDR1 reads TSWWSYY; CDR2 reads QGS. CDR3 length equals 23 residues.

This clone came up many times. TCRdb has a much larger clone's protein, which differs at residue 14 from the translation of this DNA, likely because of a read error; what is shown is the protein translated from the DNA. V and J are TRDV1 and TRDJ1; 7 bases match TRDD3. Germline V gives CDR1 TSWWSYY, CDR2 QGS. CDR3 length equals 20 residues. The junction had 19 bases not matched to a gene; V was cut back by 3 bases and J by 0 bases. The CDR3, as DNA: TGTGCTCTTGGGGACCCAAGCTGGGGGCAACCCCGGGGGCACACCGATAAACTCATCTTT. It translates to CALGDPSWGQPRGHTDKLIF.

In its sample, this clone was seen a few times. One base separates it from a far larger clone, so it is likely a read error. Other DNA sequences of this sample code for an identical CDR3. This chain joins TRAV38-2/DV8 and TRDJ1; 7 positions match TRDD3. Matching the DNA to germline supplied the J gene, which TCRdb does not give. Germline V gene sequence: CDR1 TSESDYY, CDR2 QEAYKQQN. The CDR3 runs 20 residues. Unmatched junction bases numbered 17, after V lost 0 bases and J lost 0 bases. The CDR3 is CAYRSADKENWGRYTDKLIF. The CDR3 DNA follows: TGTGCTTATAGGAGCGCTGATAAAGAAAACTGGGGAAGGTACACCGATAAACTCATCTTT.

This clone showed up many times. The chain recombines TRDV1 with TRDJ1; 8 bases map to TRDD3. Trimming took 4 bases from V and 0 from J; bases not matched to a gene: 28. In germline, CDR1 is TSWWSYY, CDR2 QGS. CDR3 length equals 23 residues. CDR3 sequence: CALGGLSLLPANWGSPYTDKLIF. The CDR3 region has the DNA TGTGCTCTTGGGGGTCTTAGTCTCCTACCCGCGAACTGGGGGTCCCCGTACACCGATAAACTCATCTTT.

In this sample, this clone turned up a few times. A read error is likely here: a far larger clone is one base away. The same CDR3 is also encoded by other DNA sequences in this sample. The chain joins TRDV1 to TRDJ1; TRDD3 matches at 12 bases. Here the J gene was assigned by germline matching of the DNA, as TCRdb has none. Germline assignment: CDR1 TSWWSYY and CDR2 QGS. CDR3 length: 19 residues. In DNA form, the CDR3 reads TGTGCCCTTGGGATAAGGGGCTACTGGGGGATACAACCCACCGATAAACTCATCTTT. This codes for CALGIRGYWGIQPTDKLIF.

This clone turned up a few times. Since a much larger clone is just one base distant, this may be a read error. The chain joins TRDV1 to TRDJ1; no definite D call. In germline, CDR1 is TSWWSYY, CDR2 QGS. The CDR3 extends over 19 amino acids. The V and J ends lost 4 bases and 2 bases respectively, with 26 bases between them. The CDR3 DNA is TGTGCTCTTGGGGGACTAAAGTACTGCTCGAGTGGCTTTACCGATAAACTCATCTTT. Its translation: CALGGLKYCSSGFTDKLIF.

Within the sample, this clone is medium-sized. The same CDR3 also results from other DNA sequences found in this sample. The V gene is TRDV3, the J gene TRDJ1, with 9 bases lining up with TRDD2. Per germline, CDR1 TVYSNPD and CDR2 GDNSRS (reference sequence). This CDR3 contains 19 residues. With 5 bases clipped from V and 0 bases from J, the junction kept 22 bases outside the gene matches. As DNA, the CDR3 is TGTGCCCGTACCTTCCTACGTACTGGGGTGTTAGGGTACACCGATAAACTCATCTTT. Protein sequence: CARTFLRTGVLGYTDKLIF.

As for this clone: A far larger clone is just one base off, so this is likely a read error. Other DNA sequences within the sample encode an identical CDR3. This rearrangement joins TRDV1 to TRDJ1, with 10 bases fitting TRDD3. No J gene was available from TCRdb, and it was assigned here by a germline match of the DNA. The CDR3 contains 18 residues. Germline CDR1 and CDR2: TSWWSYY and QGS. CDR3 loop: CALGEKIGGYKYTDKLIF. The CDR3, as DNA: TGCGCTCTTGGGGAAAAAATTGGGGGATACAAGTACACCGATAAACTCATCTTT.

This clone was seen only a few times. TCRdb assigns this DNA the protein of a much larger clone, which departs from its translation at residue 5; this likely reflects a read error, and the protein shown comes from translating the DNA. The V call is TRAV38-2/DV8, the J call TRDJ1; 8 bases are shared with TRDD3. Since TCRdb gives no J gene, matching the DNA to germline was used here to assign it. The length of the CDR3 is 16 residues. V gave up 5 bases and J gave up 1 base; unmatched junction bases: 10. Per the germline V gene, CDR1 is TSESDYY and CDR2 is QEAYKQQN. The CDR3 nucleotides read TGTGCTTATAGACCACGCCTGGGGGACTTCACCGATAAACTCATCTTT. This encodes CAYRPRLGDFTDKLIF.

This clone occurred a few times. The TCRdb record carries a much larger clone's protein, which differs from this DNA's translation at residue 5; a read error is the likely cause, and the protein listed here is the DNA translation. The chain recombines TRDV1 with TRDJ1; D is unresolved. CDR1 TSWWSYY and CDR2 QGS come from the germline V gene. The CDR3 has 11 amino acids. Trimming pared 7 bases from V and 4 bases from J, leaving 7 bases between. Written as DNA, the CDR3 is TGTGCTCTTGACGTTTTCGATAAACTCATCTTT. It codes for CALDVFDKLIF.

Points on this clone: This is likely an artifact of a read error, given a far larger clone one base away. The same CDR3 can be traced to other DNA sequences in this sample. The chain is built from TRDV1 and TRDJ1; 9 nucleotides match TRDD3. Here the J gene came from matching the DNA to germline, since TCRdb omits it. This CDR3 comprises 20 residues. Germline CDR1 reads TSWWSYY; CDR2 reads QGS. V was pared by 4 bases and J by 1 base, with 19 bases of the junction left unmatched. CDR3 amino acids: CALGAPQRLGDCPSTDKLIF. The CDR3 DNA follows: TGTGCTCTTGGGGCCCCCCAACGTCTGGGGGATTGCCCGAGCACCGATAAACTCATCTTT.

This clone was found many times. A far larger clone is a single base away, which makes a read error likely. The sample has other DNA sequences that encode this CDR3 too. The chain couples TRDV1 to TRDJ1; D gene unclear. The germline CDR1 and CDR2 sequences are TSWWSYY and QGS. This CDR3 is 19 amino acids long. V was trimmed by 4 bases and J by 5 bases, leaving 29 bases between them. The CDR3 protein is CALGVTNYLLVLQQDKLIF. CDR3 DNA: TGTGCTCTTGGGGTTACGAACTACCTCCTGGTATTACAACAAGATAAACTCATCTTT.

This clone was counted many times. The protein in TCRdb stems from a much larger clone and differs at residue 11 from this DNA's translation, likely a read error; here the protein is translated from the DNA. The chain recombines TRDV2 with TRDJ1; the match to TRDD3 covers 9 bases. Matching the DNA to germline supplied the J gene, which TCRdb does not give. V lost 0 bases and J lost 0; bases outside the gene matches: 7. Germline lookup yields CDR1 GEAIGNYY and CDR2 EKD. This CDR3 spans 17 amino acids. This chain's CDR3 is CACDTVPTGGHTDKLIF. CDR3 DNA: TGTGCCTGTGACACCGTCCCTACTGGGGGACACACCGATAAACTCATCTTT.

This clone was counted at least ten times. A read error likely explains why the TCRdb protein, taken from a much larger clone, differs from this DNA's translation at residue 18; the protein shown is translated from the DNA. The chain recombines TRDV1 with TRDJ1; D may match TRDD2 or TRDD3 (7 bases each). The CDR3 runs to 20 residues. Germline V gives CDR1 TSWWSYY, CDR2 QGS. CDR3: CALGGSFFLLMGIVTDKPIF. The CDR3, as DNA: TGTGCTCTTGGGGGGTCCTTTTTCCTACTCATGGGGATAGTAACCGATAAACCCATCTTT.

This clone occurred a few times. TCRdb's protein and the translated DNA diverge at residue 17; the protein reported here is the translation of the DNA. For the CDR3, the DNA is TGTGCTCTTGGTACCTGCCTATCGTATGCCTTCCTACGGAGTGGGGGAATCGGTACCGATAAACTCATCTTT. Protein: CALGTCLSYAFLRSGGIGTDKLIF. The chain has TRDV1 and TRDJ1; 9 bases map to TRDD2. The CDR3 length is 24 residues. Per germline, CDR1 TSWWSYY and CDR2 QGS. J lost 2 bases, V lost 6 bases, and 34 bases had no gene match.

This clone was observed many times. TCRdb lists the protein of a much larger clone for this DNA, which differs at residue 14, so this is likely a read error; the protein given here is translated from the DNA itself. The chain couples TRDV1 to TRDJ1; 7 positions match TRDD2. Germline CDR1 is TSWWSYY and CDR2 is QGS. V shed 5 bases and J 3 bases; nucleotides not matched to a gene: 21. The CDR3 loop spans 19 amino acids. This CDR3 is CALGTSIPTVWEYADKLIF. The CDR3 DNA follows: TGTGCTCTTGGGACCTCTATTCCTACAGTGTGGGAGTACGCCGATAAACTCATCTTT.

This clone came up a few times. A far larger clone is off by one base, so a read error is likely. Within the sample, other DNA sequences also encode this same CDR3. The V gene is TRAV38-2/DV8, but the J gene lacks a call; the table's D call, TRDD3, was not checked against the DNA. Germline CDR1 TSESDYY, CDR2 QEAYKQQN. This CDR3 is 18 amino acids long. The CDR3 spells CAYNRNTGGLRYTDKLIF. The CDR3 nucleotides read TGTGCTTATAATCGTAATACCGGGGGACTTAGGTACACCGATAAGCTCATCTTT.

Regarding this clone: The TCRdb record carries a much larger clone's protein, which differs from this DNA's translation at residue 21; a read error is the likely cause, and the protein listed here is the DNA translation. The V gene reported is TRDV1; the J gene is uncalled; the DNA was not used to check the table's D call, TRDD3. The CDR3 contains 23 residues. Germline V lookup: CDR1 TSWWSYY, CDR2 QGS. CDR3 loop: CALGEFPAFLLDWGYWYTDKPIF. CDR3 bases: TGTGCTCTTGGGGAATTCCCAGCCTTCCTACTTGATTGGGGATACTGGTACACCGATAAACCCATCTTT.

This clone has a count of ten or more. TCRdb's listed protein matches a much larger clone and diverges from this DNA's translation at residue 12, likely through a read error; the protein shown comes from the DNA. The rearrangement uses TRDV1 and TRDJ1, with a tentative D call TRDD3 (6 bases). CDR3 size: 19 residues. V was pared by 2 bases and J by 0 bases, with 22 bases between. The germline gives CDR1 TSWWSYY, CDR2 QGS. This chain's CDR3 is CALGEGAGARREYTDKLIF. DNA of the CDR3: TGTGCTCTTGGGGAAGGCGCTGGGGCCCGGAGAGAGTACACCGATAAACTCATCTTT.